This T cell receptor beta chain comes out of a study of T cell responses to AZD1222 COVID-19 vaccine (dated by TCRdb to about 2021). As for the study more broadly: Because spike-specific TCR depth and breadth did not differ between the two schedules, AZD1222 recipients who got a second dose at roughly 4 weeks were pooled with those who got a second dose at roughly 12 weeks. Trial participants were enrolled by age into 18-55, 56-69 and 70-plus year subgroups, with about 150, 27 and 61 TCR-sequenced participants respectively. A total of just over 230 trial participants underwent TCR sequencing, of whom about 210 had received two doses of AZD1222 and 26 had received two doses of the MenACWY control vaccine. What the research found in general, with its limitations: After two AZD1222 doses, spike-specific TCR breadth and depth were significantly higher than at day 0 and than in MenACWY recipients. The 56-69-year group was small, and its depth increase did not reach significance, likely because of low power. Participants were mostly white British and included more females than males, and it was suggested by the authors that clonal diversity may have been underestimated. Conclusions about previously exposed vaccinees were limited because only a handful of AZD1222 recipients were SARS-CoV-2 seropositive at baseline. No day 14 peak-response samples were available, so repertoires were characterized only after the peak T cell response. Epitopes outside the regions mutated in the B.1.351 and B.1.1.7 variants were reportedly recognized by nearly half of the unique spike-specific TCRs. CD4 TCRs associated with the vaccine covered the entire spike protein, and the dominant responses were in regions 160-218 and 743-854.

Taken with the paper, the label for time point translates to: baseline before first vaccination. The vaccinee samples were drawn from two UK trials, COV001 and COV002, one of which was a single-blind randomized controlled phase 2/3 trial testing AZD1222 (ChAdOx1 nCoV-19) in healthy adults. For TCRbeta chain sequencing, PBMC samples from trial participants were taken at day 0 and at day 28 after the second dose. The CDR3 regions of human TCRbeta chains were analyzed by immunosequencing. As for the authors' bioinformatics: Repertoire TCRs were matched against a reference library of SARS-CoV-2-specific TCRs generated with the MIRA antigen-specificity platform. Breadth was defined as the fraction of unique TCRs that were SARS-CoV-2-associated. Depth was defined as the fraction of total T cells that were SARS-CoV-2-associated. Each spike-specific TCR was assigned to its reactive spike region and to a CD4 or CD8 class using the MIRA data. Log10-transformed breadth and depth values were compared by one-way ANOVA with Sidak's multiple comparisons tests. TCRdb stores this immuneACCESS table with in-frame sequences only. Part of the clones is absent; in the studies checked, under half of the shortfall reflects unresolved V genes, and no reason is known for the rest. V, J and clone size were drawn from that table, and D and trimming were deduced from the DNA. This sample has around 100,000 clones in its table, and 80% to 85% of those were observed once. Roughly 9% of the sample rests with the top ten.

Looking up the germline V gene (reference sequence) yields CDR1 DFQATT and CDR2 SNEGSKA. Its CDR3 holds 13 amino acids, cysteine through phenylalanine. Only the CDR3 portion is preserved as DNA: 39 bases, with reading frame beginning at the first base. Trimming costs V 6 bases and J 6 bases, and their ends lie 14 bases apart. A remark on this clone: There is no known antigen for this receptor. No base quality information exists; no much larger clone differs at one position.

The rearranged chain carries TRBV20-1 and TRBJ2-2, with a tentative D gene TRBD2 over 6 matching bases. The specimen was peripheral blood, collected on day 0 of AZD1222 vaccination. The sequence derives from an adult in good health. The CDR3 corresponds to CSASPWGAGELFF. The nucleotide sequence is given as TGCAGTGCCAGTCCTTGGGGGGCCGGGGAGCTGTTTTTT.